This is a list of T cell receptor beta chains from one sample in a study of a mutant IDH1 vaccine in newly diagnosed glioma. Only in-frame clones appear in the TCRdb table, and some are missing; sequencing was by immunoSEQ multiplex PCR. Here the sample spans 35,000 to 40,000 clones, roughly four fifths being singletons. Their target antigens are unknown. The material sequenced was PBMCs, taken from a glioma patient whose treatment included an IDH1 peptide vaccine. These receptors all come from a man between 35 and 55 years old with glioma. CDR3s include the opening cysteine and the closing phenylalanine or tryptophan. The D gene is left open where the match is weak. Size is stated for part of the rows, as once, few or many counts, or as a class when the clone is expanded.

.,TRBJ2-4,TRBV20-1,.,CSPGVENIQYF,TGCAGTCCCGGGGTAGAAAACATTCAGTACTTC
.,TRBJ1-2,TRBV15,.,CATSRVQGSGAYGYTF,TGTGCCACCAGCAGAGTACAGGGATCGGGGGCCTATGGCTACACCTTC
.,TRBJ2-1,TRBV29-1,.,CSAGSGENEQFF,TGCAGCGCTGGGTCAGGGGAGAATGAGCAGTTCTTC
.,TRBJ1-1,TRBV30,.,CAWGGYAEAFF,TGTGCCTGGGGGGGATACGCTGAAGCTTTCTTT
once,TRBJ1-5,TRBV4-1,.,CASSQVDRGGDQPQHF,TGCGCCAGCAGCCAAGTCGATCGGGGAGGGGATCAGCCCCAGCATTTT
.,TRBJ2-3,TRBV7-2,.,CASSPGDTDTQYF,TGTGCCAGCAGCCCAGGGGACACAGATACGCAGTATTTT
medium-sized,TRBJ1-6,TRBV6-1,.,CASSELWNSPLHF,TGTGCCAGCAGTGAACTATGGAATTCACCCCTCCACTTT
.,TRBJ2-5,TRBV7-2,.,CASSYDTRQKETQYF,TGTGCCAGCAGCTACGACACCCGACAGAAAGAGACCCAGTACTTC
.,TRBJ2-1,TRBV6-5,.,CASRRPSTRQFF,TGTGCCAGTAGGAGACCATCAACCCGGCAGTTCTTC
once,TRBJ2-7,TRBV6-6,.,CASSYSRASEGYEQYF,TGTGCCAGCAGTTACTCCAGGGCTAGCGAAGGATACGAGCAGTACTTC
once,TRBJ2-1,TRBV19,.,CASGWGQGSYNEQFF,TGTGCCAGTGGTTGGGGTCAAGGCTCCTACAATGAGCAGTTCTTC
.,TRBJ2-5,TRBV5-6,.,CASSSAPGGAETQYF,TGTGCCAGCAGCTCCGCCCCAGGGGGGGCTGAGACCCAGTACTTC
once,TRBJ2-1,TRBV27,.,CASSLDRSSYNEQFF,TGTGCCAGCAGTTTAGACAGGAGCTCCTACAATGAGCAGTTCTTC
few,TRBJ1-5,TRBV4-1,.,CASSQDIGGKLPQHF,TGCGCCAGCAGCCAAGATATCGGTGGTAAACTGCCCCAGCATTTT
.,TRBJ2-1,TRBV7-2,TRBD2,CASSLAVSSGRASYNEQFF,TGTGCCAGCAGCTTAGCGGTGTCTAGCGGGAGGGCCTCCTACAATGAGCAGTTCTTC
.,TRBJ1-2,TRBV2,.,CASKIGQLFGYTF,TGTGCCAGCAAAATCGGACAGCTTTTTGGCTACACCTTC
.,TRBJ2-2,TRBV6-1,.,CASSEVGGPGELFF,TGTGCCAGCAGTGAAGTTGGAGGTCCCGGGGAGCTGTTTTTT
.,TRBJ2-7,TRBV10-3,.,CAISEPGRATYEQYF,TGTGCCATCAGTGAGCCAGGACGAGCCACCTACGAGCAGTACTTC
.,TRBJ2-1,TRBV9,TRBD2,CASSPTSVDEQFF,TGTGCCAGCAGCCCGACTAGCGTCGATGAGCAGTTCTTC
.,TRBJ2-7,TRBV19,TRBD1,CASGTGGGNEQYF,TGTGCCAGTGGAACAGGGGGCGGGAACGAGCAGTACTTC
.,TRBJ2-1,TRBV15,.,CATSRDRYNEQFF,TGTGCCACCAGCAGAGATCGCTACAATGAGCAGTTCTTC
few,TRBJ2-7,TRBV21-1,.,CASNGTPLPYEQYF,TGTGCCAGCAACGGGACACCTCTCCCCTACGAGCAGTACTTC
.,TRBJ2-1,TRBV5-8,.,CASSFGGRTYNEQFF,TGTGCCAGCAGCTTTGGGGGGCGGACCTACAATGAGCAGTTCTTC
.,TRBJ2-7,TRBV6-6,.,CASRLGHPPGEQYF,TGTGCCAGCAGACTGGGACACCCCCCTGGCGAGCAGTACTTC
.,TRBJ2-1,TRBV7-9,.,CATLPTGFSYNEQFF,TGTGCCACCCTCCCCACTGGGTTCTCCTACAATGAGCAGTTCTTC
.,TRBJ2-5,TRBV4-2,.,CASSQDGTPQETQYF,TGTGCCAGCAGCCAAGACGGGACTCCCCAAGAGACCCAGTACTTC
.,TRBJ2-7,TRBV6-5,.,CASRAGGLGSVEQYF,TGTGCCAGCAGAGCAGGGGGGCTGGGTTCGGTGGAGCAGTACTTC
.,TRBJ2-5,TRBV5-1,.,CASSLAMETQYF,TGCGCCAGCAGCTTGGCCATGGAGACCCAGTACTTC
.,TRBJ2-7,TRBV15,TRBD1,CATSLSRGLMYEQYF,TGTGCCACCAGCTTAAGCAGGGGGCTGATGTACGAGCAGTACTTC
.,TRBJ2-3,TRBV18,TRBD2,CASSRTSGRDTQYF,TGTGCCAGCTCAAGGACTAGCGGGAGAGATACGCAGTATTTT
.,TRBJ1-5,TRBV7-2,TRBD1,CASSRSTGLVDQPQHF,TGTGCCAGCAGTCGGTCGACAGGGCTTGTAGATCAGCCCCAGCATTTT
once,TRBJ2-2,TRBV4-3,.,CASSQVGGTGELFF,TGCGCCAGCAGCCAAGTGGGGGGAACCGGGGAGCTGTTTTTT
.,TRBJ2-2,TRBV9,TRBD1,CASSLSSTGKRELFF,TGTGCCAGCAGTCTTAGCTCGACAGGGAAGCGGGAGCTGTTTTTT
.,TRBJ2-7,TRBV6-1,TRBD1,CASSLDRGLDEQYF,TGTGCCAGCAGCCTGGACAGGGGGCTCGACGAGCAGTACTTC
.,TRBJ2-1,TRBV4-1,.,CASSQGASGTGSYNEQFF,TGCGCCAGCAGCCAAGGGGCTAGCGGGACAGGCTCCTACAATGAGCAGTTCTTC
.,TRBJ2-7,TRBV27,TRBD1,CASSGTGDYEQYF,TGTGCCAGCAGTGGGACAGGGGACTACGAGCAGTACTTC
.,TRBJ2-1,TRBV10-3,TRBD2,CAIGTSEYNEQFF,TGTGCCATTGGGACTAGCGAGTACAATGAGCAGTTCTTC
.,TRBJ2-3,TRBV9,TRBD1,CASSRTGRTDTQYF,TGTGCCAGCAGTAGGACAGGGCGCACAGATACGCAGTATTTT
.,TRBJ2-4,TRBV5-4,TRBD1,CASSPGQARGGKNIQYF,TGTGCCAGCAGCCCGGGACAGGCCCGGGGAGGCAAAAACATTCAGTACTTC
.,TRBJ2-2,TRBV27,TRBD1,CASSPGTVPGELFF,TGTGCCAGCAGTCCCGGGACAGTGCCCGGGGAGCTGTTTTTT
.,TRBJ2-7,TRBV4-3,TRBD1,CASSHNRQGAYEQYF,TGCGCCAGCAGCCATAATAGACAGGGGGCCTACGAGCAGTACTTC
.,TRBJ2-7,TRBV7-2,TRBD2,CASSLTSGSRGYEQYF,TGTGCCAGCAGCTTAACTAGCGGGAGTAGGGGCTACGAGCAGTACTTC
.,TRBJ2-3,TRBV5-6,.,CASSSSPTDTQYF,TGTGCCAGCAGCTCCTCCCCCACAGATACGCAGTATTTT
.,TRBJ2-3,TRBV7-6,.,CASSLGSAGSDTQYF,TGTGCCAGCAGCTTAGGATCGGCGGGGTCAGATACGCAGTATTTT
.,TRBJ1-1,TRBV5-4,TRBD1,CASSPRVPTGWRGTEAFF,TGTGCCAGCAGCCCAAGGGTCCCGACAGGGTGGAGGGGCACTGAAGCTTTCTTT
few,TRBJ2-7,TRBV5-1,TRBD1,CASSLDGQAYEQYF,TGCGCCAGCAGCTTGGATGGACAGGCCTACGAGCAGTACTTC
.,TRBJ2-2,TRBV28,.,CASTPGVLVWSGELFF,TGTGCCAGCACCCCTGGTGTGCTAGTTTGGTCCGGGGAGCTGTTTTTT
.,TRBJ2-5,TRBV7-2,.,CASSWQETQYF,TGTGCCAGCAGCTGGCAAGAGACCCAGTACTTC
.,TRBJ1-4,TRBV5-1,TRBD1,CASRAGTGGDREKLFF,TGCGCCAGCAGGGCCGGGACAGGGGGCGATAGGGAAAAACTGTTTTTT
.,TRBJ1-3,TRBV7-7,.,CASSLDKGSGNTIYF,TGTGCTAGCAGCTTAGACAAAGGCTCCGGAAACACCATATATTTT
.,TRBJ1-6,TRBV6-5,.,CASSYDRDNNSPLHF,TGTGCCAGCAGTTACGACAGAGACAATAATTCACCCCTCCACTTT
.,TRBJ1-2,TRBV19,.,CASSPGLYTNYGYTF,TGTGCCAGTAGTCCTGGACTATATACTAACTATGGCTACACCTTC
.,TRBJ2-7,TRBV6-1,.,CASSEGSAGLNEQYF,TGTGCCAGCAGTGAAGGGTCAGCGGGCCTGAACGAGCAGTACTTC
.,TRBJ2-3,TRBV27,.,CASSVHFSTDTQYF,TGTGCCAGCAGCGTACATTTCAGCACAGATACGCAGTATTTT
once,TRBJ2-7,TRBV18,.,CASSPIVVLATSYEQYF,TGTGCCAGCTCACCAATCGTGGTTCTAGCAACCTCCTACGAGCAGTACTTC
.,TRBJ1-1,TRBV5-1,.,CASSHGQLMNTEAFF,TGCGCCAGCAGCCACGGACAGCTTATGAACACTGAAGCTTTCTTT
.,TRBJ2-7,TRBV27,.,CASSLRRRGIEQYF,TGTGCCAGCAGTTTAAGACGGCGCGGGATCGAGCAGTACTTC